This T cell receptor beta chain was sequenced during a study of Ad26.COV2.S vaccination and SARS-CoV-2 variants (dated by TCRdb to the early 2020s). Describing the broader study: Vaccine-arm donors came from COV1001, a multicentre, randomized, double-blind, placebo-controlled phase I-IIa trial of Ad26.COV2.S in healthy adults. A total of approximately 30 samples were included in the TCR-sequenced set, comprising around 20 Ad26.COV2.S vaccine recipients, 5 placebo recipients and 8 SARS-CoV-2 convalescent individuals. The specificity and breadth of SARS-CoV-2-reactive T cell receptors after Ad26.COV2.S vaccination were assessed by TCRbeta repertoire sequencing. Dosing of Ad26.COV2.S was intramuscular, at either 5x10^10 or 1x10^11 viral particles, delivered as one shot or as two shots spaced 56 days apart. Throughout the experiments and outcome assessment, investigators stayed blinded to trial group allocation. Trial participants were randomized into five groups of five: low-dose or high-dose Ad26.COV2.S given once or twice, or placebo on both occasions. Broader findings and caveats from the paper: Vaccine and placebo recipients had comparable non-spike TCR breadth, which fits with the vaccine containing only spike. Ad26.COV2.S recipients had higher spike-specific TCR breadth than placebo recipients (P = 0.0014). The study was not powered to compare responses between vaccine doses or regimens. Substantial breadth of spike-specific CD8+ and CD4+ T cell responses was reported after vaccination. The authors noted that total T cell responses may have been underestimated by the TCR breadth and depth analyses.

Taken with the paper, the label for treatment or condition translates to: around 19 received Ad26.COV2.S at low or high dose, single or two shots; 5 received placebo; per-sample allocation not given. For vaccine and placebo recipients, the sequenced repertoires came from samples collected on day 63 after the first injection. In Cohort 1b, 25 to 30 adults aged 18-55 years were enrolled at a single site in Boston, USA, between 29 July and 7 August 2020. Ad26.COV2.S consisted of a replication-incompetent adenovirus type 26 vector by which a prefusion-stabilized SARS-CoV-2 spike protein from the original Wuhan strain was expressed. Inclusive of the bounding cysteine and phenylalanine, the CDR3 is 21 residues long. The only DNA kept is the CDR3, 63 bases in frame from the first base. Per the germline V gene, MNHEY is the CDR1 and SVGEGT is the CDR2. The germline ends are 27 bases apart after V is trimmed by 3 bases and J by 0 bases.

To note about this clone: Its antigen has not been determined. No clone much larger than this one lies a single base away; base qualities are absent.

TCRbeta CDR3 regions were sequenced with the immunoSEQ Assay. After extraction, genomic DNA underwent amplification by bias-controlled multiplex PCR, followed by high-throughput sequencing. Turning to the authors' computational methods: To quantify the absolute abundance of every unique TCRbeta CDR3 region, sequences were collapsed and filtered. T cell fraction was estimated by normalizing TCRbeta template counts to usable DNA, which was measured by amplifying reference genes present in all nucleated cells. Repertoire TCRs were annotated as SARS-CoV-2-specific by exact matching of V gene, CDR3 amino acid sequence and J gene to a known reactive TCR set. The reference SARS-CoV-2 TCR set was obtained from MIRA and was filtered for enrichment in COVID-19-positive ImmuneCODE repertoires, whereby public or cross-reactive TCRs were removed. Based on the MIRA antigens, annotated TCRs were further analysed at the level of specific ORF or position within ORF. Breadth was defined as the number of annotated unique rearrangements divided by the total number of unique productive rearrangements, and depth was defined as the summed frequency of the annotated unique rearrangements. Two-sided Wilcoxon rank-sum tests were applied when comparing TCR breadth between groups. Drawn from immuneACCESS, this table holds only the in-frame rearrangements with V and J called that TCRdb kept. Clones are partly lost; checked studies trace under half to an unresolved V gene and leave the rest unexplained. Clone size and the V and J calls come from that table; the DNA yielded D and trimming. The sample table records 410,000 or so clones; around nine tenths of these occur just once. The ten largest clones capture 10% to 15% of the sample.

The chain is made from TRBV6-2 or TRBV6-3 and TRBJ1-5; no D gene can be assigned with confidence. This TCR came from a person aged 18-65 years who received the Ad26.COV2.S COVID-19 vaccine or a placebo. The sequencing used peripheral blood, collected in a trial of Ad26.COV2.S vaccine versus placebo. The sequenced DNA is TGTGCCAGCAGTTATCTGGCAGTTTTGGTGGAAGGGTCTTATAGCAATCAGCCCCAGCATTTT. This codes for CASSYLAVLVEGSYSNQPQHF.